This T cell receptor beta chain appears in the sequencing data of a study of blood T cell repertoires in COVID-19. Study at large: Specimens from acute and convalescent COVID-19 originated in the United States, Italy and Spain. PBMCs, B-cell-depleted T cells, or T cells provided the cDNA or gDNA that made up the material.

Individuals aged roughly 18 to 100 years were recruited from about two dozen US areas. Cohort placement rested on clinical history that participants reported themselves. The CDR3 totals 13 residues. CDR1 is SQVTM, CDR2 ANQGSEA, per germline. V was clipped by 5 bases and J by 1 base; unmatched bases: 2. The protocol was immunoSEQ multiplex PCR, while the TCRdb copy is restricted to in-frame clones and leaves out a portion. The table records about 170,000 clones, over 70% of them present only once. Sequencing was carried out using PBMCs or T cells enriched from blood (not recorded which). This receptor was identified in a woman aged 45 to 65 in a cohort exposed to, infected with or recovered from COVID-19 (not recorded which). V and J are TRBV29-1 and TRBJ1-1, with 9 bases matching TRBD1. CDR3 region: CSVRDRANTEAFF. The CDR3 nucleotides are TGCAGCGTTAGGGACAGGGCGAACACTGAAGCTTTCTTT.